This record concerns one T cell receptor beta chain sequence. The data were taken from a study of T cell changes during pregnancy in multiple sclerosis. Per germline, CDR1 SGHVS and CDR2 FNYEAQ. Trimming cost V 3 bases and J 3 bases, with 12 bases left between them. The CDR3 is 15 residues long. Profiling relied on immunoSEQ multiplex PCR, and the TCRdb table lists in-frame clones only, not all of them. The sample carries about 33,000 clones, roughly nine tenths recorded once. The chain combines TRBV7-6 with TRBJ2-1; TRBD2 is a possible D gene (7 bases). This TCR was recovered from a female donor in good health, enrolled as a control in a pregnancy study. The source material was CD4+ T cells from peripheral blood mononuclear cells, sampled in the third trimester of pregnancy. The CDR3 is CASSLGGASYNEQFF. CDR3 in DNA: TGTGCCAGCAGCTTGGGGGGGGCCAGCTACAATGAGCAGTTCTTC.